Listed below are T cell receptor beta chains from one sample, sequenced in a study of molecular identifiers for immune sequencing clone quantification. TCRdb analysed the PCR reads with MiXCR anew, one entry per CDR3 protein. The table shows about half a million distinct CDR3 sequences, with roughly 24% occurring only once. The sequenced material came from naive CD8+ T cells from blood, with Jurkat cell RNA spiked in. These receptors originate from a human donor in good health. Some libraries in this study had Jurkat cell RNA spiked in. CDR3s include the opening cysteine and the closing phenylalanine or tryptophan. D genes are given only for firm matches. Clone sizes are given selectively: once, few, many, or a class where the clone is expanded.

j_call,clone_size,d_call,v_call,cdr3_nt,cdr3_aa
TRBJ1-1,-,-,TRBV11-2,TGTGCCAGCAGCCGGGACGGGACCACTGAAGCTTTCTTT,CASSRDGTTEAFF
TRBJ1-4,-,-,TRBV25-1,TGTGCCAGCCTTGGACCAAGGAATGAAAAACTGTTTTTT,CASLGPRNEKLFF
TRBJ2-3,-,-,TRBV7-3,TGTGCCAGCAGCCCCCTTGGTAGCGCCAGCACAGATACGCAGTATTTT,CASSPLGSASTDTQYF
TRBJ2-5,many,TRBD2,TRBV5-1,TGCGCCAGCAGCCATCCGACTAGCGGACAAGAGACCCAGTACTTC,CASSHPTSGQETQYF
TRBJ2-7,few,TRBD1,TRBV19,TGTGCCGCCGGGGACAGCTACGAGCAGTACTTC,CAAGDSYEQYF
TRBJ2-7,few,-,TRBV20-1,TGCAGTGCTAGGTCGGGGGGCAGCCACGAGCAGTACTTC,CSARSGGSHEQYF
TRBJ1-5,many,-,TRBV19,TGTGCCAGCCACCTAGGCAGGGGCCCCCATCAGCCCCAGCATTTT,CASHLGRGPHQPQHF
TRBJ2-3,many,TRBD2,TRBV4-2,TGTGCCAGCAGCCAATCGACTAGCGGGAGTGGTACGCAGTATTTT,CASSQSTSGSGTQYF
TRBJ2-3,-,-,TRBV28,TGTGCCAGCAGTTCCTTAGCGGAGCCAAGCACAGATACGCAGTATTTT,CASSSLAEPSTDTQYF
TRBJ1-5,-,-,TRBV4-3,TGCGCCAGCAGCCAAGATCGGGGGAACAATCAGTCCCAGCATTTT,CASSQDRGNNQSQHF
TRBJ2-7,many,-,TRBV9,TGTGCCAGCAGCGCGACGGGGTACTACGAGCAGTACTTC,CASSATGYYEQYF
TRBJ2-6,-,-,TRBV24-1,TGTGCCACCAGTGACAGAATCGGGGCCAACGTCCTGACTTTC,CATSDRIGANVLTF
TRBJ1-1,many,TRBD1,TRBV6-5,TGTGCCAGCAGCGGGACAGGGACTTCTGAAGCTTTCTTT,CASSGTGTSEAFF
TRBJ1-1,many,-,TRBV29-1,TGCAGCGTCCCCAGTCCCACTGAAGCTTTCTTT,CSVPSPTEAFF
TRBJ1-4,few,-,TRBV12-3/TRBV12-4,TGTGCCAGCAGTTCCCCCAGGGAGGATGAAAAACTGTTTTTT,CASSSPREDEKLFF
TRBJ2-3,few,-,TRBV29-1,TGCAGCGTTGAATTTACCGGGACGGGAGATACGCAGTATTTT,CSVEFTGTGDTQYF
TRBJ1-1,-,-,TRBV7-2,TGTGCCAGCGGCTCCTGGGGGCGGACTGAAGCTTTCTTT,CASGSWGRTEAFF
TRBJ2-7,-,-,TRBV30,TGTGCCTGGCTAAGTCTCGGCGAGCAGTACTTC,CAWLSLGEQYF
TRBJ1-1,many,-,TRBV29-1,TGCAGCGTTGTCGGCAGGGTAGGTGAAGCTTTCTTT,CSVVGRVGEAFF
TRBJ2-2,-,TRBD1,TRBV6-2/TRBV6-3,TGTGCCGGCAGTTATCCGGAACAGGGGGGCCTAGAGGAGCTGTTTTTT,CAGSYPEQGGLEELFF
TRBJ2-1,-,-,TRBV20-1,TGCAGTGCTAGAACTAGCTATGAGCAGTTCTTC,CSARTSYEQFF
TRBJ1-5,-,TRBD1,TRBV27,TGTGCCAGCAGTATACAGGGGGCGAATCAGCCCCAGCATTTT,CASSIQGANQPQHF
TRBJ2-3,many,-,TRBV7-9,TGTGCCAGCAGTTTCTCTGGGACTAGCACAGATACGCAGTATTTT,CASSFSGTSTDTQYF
TRBJ2-1,many,-,TRBV28,TGTGCCAGCAGTCCACGACCGAGCTCCTACAATGAGCAGTTCTTC,CASSPRPSSYNEQFF
TRBJ2-7,few,TRBD1,TRBV19,TGTGCCAGTAGTCCCGCAGGGGGCAGCGGCTACGAGCAGTACTTC,CASSPAGGSGYEQYF
TRBJ2-3,-,-,TRBV7-2,TGTGCCAGCAGCCCAGCATCCGGGGATACGCAGTATTTT,CASSPASGDTQYF
TRBJ1-1,many,-,TRBV4-3,TGCGCCAGCAGCCAAGTGTTTGGGTCGGAAGCTTTCTTT,CASSQVFGSEAFF
TRBJ2-1,-,-,TRBV19,TGTGCCAGTAGCCCAACAGTGAACAATGAGCAGTTCTTC,CASSPTVNNEQFF
TRBJ2-7,many,-,TRBV4-2,TGTGCCAGCAGCCAAGGAGCCTACTACGAGCAGTACTTC,CASSQGAYYEQYF
TRBJ2-1,-,-,TRBV7-8,TGTGCCAGCAGCACTCGGTTATACAATGAGCAGTTCTTC,CASSTRLYNEQFF
TRBJ1-1,-,TRBD1,TRBV28,TGTGCCAGCAGTTTTCGGACAGGGGCTTGGTCTGAAGCTTTCTTT,CASSFRTGAWSEAFF
TRBJ2-1,few,TRBD1,TRBV4-3,TGCGCCAGCAGCCAAGACAGGGGGTTCTACAATGAGCAGTTCTTC,CASSQDRGFYNEQFF
TRBJ1-1,few,-,TRBV6-2/TRBV6-3,TGTGCCAGCATCGGCAGGGTTAACACTGAAGCTTTCTTT,CASIGRVNTEAFF
TRBJ2-3,few,TRBD1,TRBV29-1,TGCAGCGTTGAAACTCGGGAGTCCGGGGACAGGTCCTACACAGATACGCAGTATTTT,CSVETRESGDRSYTDTQYF
TRBJ2-7,few,TRBD1,TRBV20-1,TGCAGTGCTAGAGATCCTGACAGGGTCTACGAGCAGTACTTC,CSARDPDRVYEQYF
TRBJ2-7,-,TRBD1,TRBV30,TGTGCCTGGGGGATTTCGACAGGGTCCTACGAGCAGTACTTC,CAWGISTGSYEQYF
TRBJ1-1,-,-,TRBV10-3,TGTGCCATCAGTGCCTTCGAGATGAACACTGAAGCTTTCTTT,CAISAFEMNTEAFF
TRBJ2-3,many,TRBD2,TRBV6-5,TGTGCCAGCAGGAGCGGGGGGACGCCTGATACGCAGTATTTT,CASRSGGTPDTQYF
TRBJ2-7,-,-,TRBV7-9,TGTGCCAGCAGCCCATGGACAGGGAGGGCCGCGCAGTACTTC,CASSPWTGRAAQYF
TRBJ2-2,-,TRBD1,TRBV12-3/TRBV12-4,TGTGCCAGCAGGACGACCGGGACAGGGTTGGCCGGGGAGCTGTTTTTT,CASRTTGTGLAGELFF
TRBJ2-7,-,TRBD2,TRBV18,TGTGCCAGCTCACCACCTGGGGCTAGCGGGGGTTACGAGCAGTACTTC,CASSPPGASGGYEQYF
TRBJ2-7,-,-,TRBV6-6,TGTGCCAGCAATTGGGACACCACCTCCTACGAGCAGTACTTC,CASNWDTTSYEQYF
TRBJ2-1,few,-,TRBV28,TGTGCCAGCAGTTTACTTACTAGCTTAAGCTCCTACAATGAGCAGTTCTTC,CASSLLTSLSSYNEQFF
TRBJ1-2,few,-,TRBV24-1,TGTGCCACCAGTGACCGGACAAGCAACTATGGCTACACCTTC,CATSDRTSNYGYTF
TRBJ1-1,many,-,TRBV20-1,TGCAGTGCTACAGAAACAGAGAACACTGAAGCTTTCTTT,CSATETENTEAFF
TRBJ1-5,many,-,TRBV27,TGTGCCAGCAGTGCCTATCGGGGTCAGCCCCAGCATTTT,CASSAYRGQPQHF
TRBJ2-1,-,-,TRBV27,TGTGCCAGCAGTTTAGCGTGGGGGAATTACAATGAGCAGTTCTTC,CASSLAWGNYNEQFF
TRBJ2-7,-,-,TRBV28,TGTGCCAGCAGTTTAGCGGGCGCCTACGAGCGGTACTTC,CASSLAGAYERYF
TRBJ1-6,-,-,TRBV6-5,TGTGCCAGCAGTTCCCCACCGGGACCCATGGCGGATTCACCCCTCCACTTT,CASSSPPGPMADSPLHF
TRBJ2-1,-,-,TRBV30,TGTGCCTGGAGTGAACCCTACAATGAGCAGTTCTTC,CAWSEPYNEQFF
TRBJ1-6,many,TRBD1,TRBV28,TGTGCCAGCAACAAGGACAGGAAAACTGATCCCTATAATTCACCCCTCCACTTT,CASNKDRKTDPYNSPLHF
TRBJ1-2,many,-,TRBV12-3/TRBV12-4,TGTGCCAGCAGTACCGACAGGAACTATGGCTACACCTTC,CASSTDRNYGYTF
TRBJ2-1,few,TRBD1,TRBV7-8,TGTGCCAGCAGCTTAGCGGGACAGGGCAATGAGCAGTTCTTC,CASSLAGQGNEQFF
TRBJ2-7,-,-,TRBV9,TGTGCCAGCAGCGCCGGGGACCTCGTTTACGAGCAGTACTTC,CASSAGDLVYEQYF